One and the same sample provided the 19 T cell receptor beta chains below, sequenced in a study of somatic mutations in cytotoxic T cells in rheumatoid arthritis. Profiling relied on immunoSEQ multiplex PCR, and the TCRdb table lists in-frame clones only, not all of them. Among about 15,000 clones listed, approximately 72% were seen once. Sequencing was carried out using CD8+ T cells sorted from blood. All receptors come from an adult with rheumatoid arthritis.

This chain joins TRBV13 and TRBJ2-2; D uncertain. CDR3 length: 15 residues. Germline V gene lookup returns CDR1 PRHDT and CDR2 FYEKMQ (reference sequence). V lost 3 bases and J 0 bases, leaving 8 bases between the germline ends. CDR3 protein: CASSFASSNTGELFF. The CDR3 DNA sequence: TGTGCCAGCAGCTTCGCATCTTCGAACACCGGGGAGCTGTTTTTT.

V is TRBV11-2 and J is TRBJ2-7; D may be TRBD2 (6 bases). The CDR3 is 14 residues long. Germline V gives CDR1 SGHAT, CDR2 FQNNGV. Trimming removed 7 bases at V and 5 bases at J, with 18 bases between. Here the CDR3 reads CASTWTGDGDEQYF. DNA of the CDR3: TGTGCCAGCACCTGGACGGGGGATGGGGACGAGCAGTACTTC.

This chain uses TRBV13 with TRBJ2-1, with 8 bases matching TRBD2. The CDR3 totals 15 residues. V lost 3 bases to trimming and J lost 0 bases; unmatched junction nucleotides: 1. Germline CDR1 PRHDT, CDR2 FYEKMQ (reference sequence). The CDR3 sequence: CASSFLAGSYNEQFF. CDR3 in DNA: TGTGCCAGCAGCTTTCTAGCGGGCTCCTACAATGAGCAGTTCTTC.

CDR3 protein: CASSSTGQGGETQYF. Written as DNA, the CDR3 is TGTGCCAGCAGCTCCACAGGACAGGGAGGGGAGACCCAGTACTTC. V is TRBV7-8 and J is TRBJ2-5, with a possible D match to TRBD1 (8 bases). The germline CDR1 and CDR2 sequences are SGHVS and FQNEAQ. V shed 4 bases and J shed 5 bases, with 17 bases lying between them. The CDR3 covers 15 residues.

The rearrangement joins TRBV5-6 to TRBJ2-3; D remains ambiguous. Germline V gene lookup returns CDR1 SGHDT and CDR2 YYEEEE. V shed 3 bases and J shed 6 bases, with 8 bases lying between them. The CDR3 sequence is 12 residues long. CDR3 region: CASSYDYDTQYF. The CDR3 DNA sequence: TGTGCCAGCAGCTACGATTACGATACGCAGTATTTT. The full variable domain, rest sourced from reference TRBV5-6 and TRBJ2-3, is DAGVTQSPTHLIKTRGQQVTLRCSPKSGHDTVSWYQQALGQGPQFIFQYYEEEERQRGNFPDRFSGHQFPNYSSELNVNALLLGDSALYLCASSYDYDTQYFGPGTRLTVL.

This chain uses TRBV2 with TRBJ2-5; maybe TRBD2 (5 bases). Deletions cut 7 bases from V and 2 bases from J, with 8 bases between. CDR1 is SNHLY and CDR2 is FYNNEI in the germline V gene. CDR3 length: 12 residues. The chain's CDR3 is CASMGGQETQYF. CDR3 sequence (DNA): TGTGCCAGCATGGGCGGGCAAGAGACCCAGTACTTC.

As DNA, the CDR3 is TGCGCCAGCAGCCAAGGGGGAGGGTTTCATGAAGCTTTCTTT. This sequence encodes CASSQGGGFHEAFF. V gene TRBV4-3 combines with J gene TRBJ1-1, with D unresolved. Germline assignment: CDR1 LGHNA and CDR2 YSLEER. The V end lost 1 base, the J end lost 7 bases, and 13 bases lay between the germline ends. The CDR3 sequence is 14 residues long.

This clone is medium-sized (0.01 to 0.1%) in the sample. The chain has TRBV9 and TRBJ1-4; D might be TRBD1 (6 bases). V was trimmed by 1 base and J by 2 bases, leaving 9 bases between them. This CDR3 contains 15 residues. Germline V gives CDR1 SGDLS, CDR2 YYNGEE. The CDR3, as DNA: TGTGCCAGCAGCGTATCAGGGGCGACTAATGAAAAACTGTTTTTT. It yields the protein CASSVSGATNEKLFF.

The rearrangement links TRBV4-1 to TRBJ2-1; no firm D call. V lost 4 bases to trimming and J lost 13 bases, with 17 bases between them. Germline CDR1 is MGHRA and CDR2 is YSYEKL. The CDR3 runs to 13 residues. The CDR3 DNA is TGCGCCAGCAGCCCCGTTACTACAGTCTCCCAGTTCTTC. It translates to CASSPVTTVSQFF.

In this sample, this clone is medium-sized. This chain connects TRBV6-5 to TRBJ2-1, with TRBD1 as a possible D gene (6 bases). This CDR3 region has 16 residues. Germline V gene data show CDR1 as MNHEY and CDR2 as SVGAGI. Between the trimmed V and J ends, which lost 0 bases and 3 bases, there was a span of 12 bases. The DNA of the CDR3 is TGTGCCAGCAGTTACTCCCCAGGGGACATCTACAATGAGCAGTTCTTC. This translates into CASSYSPGDIYNEQFF.

Here the CDR3 reads CASSYSISGGPQFF. In DNA form, the CDR3 reads TGTGCCAGCAGTTACTCGATAAGCGGGGGGCCCCAGTTCTTC. The chain combines TRBV6-5 with TRBJ2-1, with TRBD2 matching 9 bases. This CDR3 region has 14 residues. V lost 0 bases to trimming and J lost 13 bases; unmatched junction nucleotides: 7. Per the germline V gene, CDR1 is MNHEY and CDR2 is SVGAGI.

The rearrangement links TRBV7-8 to TRBJ1-3; D is uncertain. Germline V CDR1 and CDR2: SGHVS, FQNEAQ. Trimming removed 5 bases at V and 4 bases at J, with 12 bases between. The CDR3 has 14 residues. In nucleotides, the CDR3 is TGTGCCAGCAGCCCACTAAACCCCGGAAACACCATATATTTT. It codes for CASSPLNPGNTIYF. The variable domain in full, completed from reference TRBV7-8 and TRBJ1-3, reads GAGVSQSPRYKVAKRGQDVALRCDPISGHVSLFWYQQALGQGPEFLTYFQNEAQLDKSGLPSDRFFAERPEGSVSTLKIQRTQQEDSAVYLCASSPLNPGNTIYFGEGSWLTVV.

The chain carries TRBV6-6 and TRBJ2-5, with D perhaps given as TRBD1 or TRBD2 (6 bases each). Trimming cost V 4 bases and J 6 bases, with 18 bases left between them. The germline V gene has CDR1 MNHNY and CDR2 SVGAGI (reference sequence). The CDR3 has 15 residues. The CDR3 DNA reads as TGTGCCAGCAGTTTCCAAAGGGGGGCGAGGAAGACCCAGTACTTC. Translating it yields CASSFQRGARKTQYF.

The rearrangement uses TRBV6-5 and TRBJ2-2, with D hard to call. This CDR3 has 11 residues. Germline CDR1 reads MNHEY; CDR2 reads SVGAGI. V lost 8 bases and J 3 bases, leaving 4 bases between the germline ends. CDR3 residues: CASGYTGELFF. For the CDR3, the DNA is TGTGCCAGCGGCTACACCGGGGAGCTGTTTTTT.

The chain couples TRBV11-2 to TRBJ1-1; unclear D gene. Trimming shortened V by 1 base and J by 4 bases, and 7 bases separated the two germline ends. Germline CDR1 is SGHAT and CDR2 is FQNNGV. CDR3 length: 13 amino acids. In nucleotides, the CDR3 is TGTGCCAGCAGCTTAGGGGCGGGCACTGAAGCTTTCTTT. Translation: CASSLGAGTEAFF.

This clone was counted a few times. The chain links TRBV7-3 to TRBJ2-5, with a possible D match to TRBD2 (5 bases). CDR3 length: 13 residues. The V end was cut by 2 bases, the J end by 5 bases, with 9 bases between. The germline V gene encodes CDR1 SGHTA and CDR2 FQGTGA. In DNA form, the CDR3 reads TGTGCCAGCAGCTTATGGTCGGGGGAGACCCAGTACTTC. This codes for CASSLWSGETQYF.

This clone was counted between two and nine times. This chain links TRBV29-1 with TRBJ2-5, with 8 bases that match TRBD1. CDR1 is SQVTM, CDR2 ANQGSEA, per germline. With 4 bases clipped from V and 5 bases from J, the junction kept 9 bases outside the gene matches. The length of the CDR3 is 14 residues. The CDR3 sequence: CSVVWGTGWETQYF. CDR3 DNA sequence: TGCAGCGTTGTTTGGGGGACAGGCTGGGAGACCCAGTACTTC.

This rearrangement joins TRBV7-9 to TRBJ2-3; TRBD1 matches 9 bases. With V trimmed by 2 bases and J by 3 bases, 3 bases remained unmatched. CDR1 is SEHNR, CDR2 FQNEAQ, per germline (reference sequence). The CDR3 length is 15 residues. The CDR3 nucleotides are TGTGCCAGCAGCTTATGGGGACAGGGAACAGATACGCAGTATTTT. This codes for CASSLWGQGTDTQYF. Combining the CDR3 with reference TRBV7-9 and TRBJ2-3 gives the whole variable domain DTGVSQNPRHKITKRGQNVTFRCDPISEHNRLYWYRQTLGQGPEFLTYFQNEAQLEKSRLLSDRFSAERPKGSFSTLEIQRTEQGDSAMYLCASSLWGQGTDTQYFGPGTRLTVL.

The rearrangement uses TRBV15 and TRBJ1-2; D may be TRBD1 (6 bases). Germline values: CDR1 LNHNV, CDR2 YYDKDF (reference sequence). V dropped 5 bases and J dropped 7 bases, with 20 bases sitting between them. The CDR3 is 15 residues long. In nucleotides, the CDR3 is TGTGCCACCAGCCCAAGGCAGGGGCTCCTAGTTGGCTACACCTTC. Protein sequence: CATSPRQGLLVGYTF.